This entry features one T cell receptor (beta chain) sequence. The sample belongs to a study of T cell changes during pregnancy in multiple sclerosis. Trimming cost V 4 bases and J 5 bases, with 13 bases left between them. Per germline, CDR1 SGHRS and CDR2 YFSETQ. The CDR3 covers 15 residues. The repertoire was sequenced with immunoSEQ multiplex PCR; TCRdb's copy has only in-frame clones and lacks some. Here the sample spans 50,000 or so clones, around 92% being singletons. Sequences were derived from peripheral blood, sampled after pregnancy. This chain joins TRBV5-1 and TRBJ1-6; the D gene is possibly TRBD1 (5 bases). This TCR came from a female donor in good health, enrolled as a control in a pregnancy study. The CDR3 sequence is CASSPQTANNSPLHF. The CDR3 DNA sequence: TGCGCCAGCAGCCCCCAGACAGCGAATAATTCACCCCTCCACTTT.